This T cell receptor (beta chain) comes out of a study of T cells in Graves' hyperthyroidism and ophthalmopathy. The study's findings and limits: Classification by a 13 V-J model distinguished ophthalmopathy from stable hyperthyroidism.

The cohort's ophthalmopathy patients, a group with duration under 3 months, had a Clinical Activity Score of at least 3 and a NOSPECS grade of at least 4. Any patient presenting with uncontrolled infection, other autoimmune disease, pregnancy or lactation was left out. Fresh peripheral blood, approximately 10 ml, yielded the PBMCs. A remark on this clonotype: Its target is not known.

RNA transcripts provided the source from which TCR beta CDR3 regions were amplified. The TCR CDR3 first-round RT-PCR relied on the HTBI primer set. TCRdb processed the multiplex PCR reads anew with MiXCR; each CDR3 protein has one entry. The table records about 270,000 distinct CDR3 sequences, around 22% of them present only once. Germline lookup yields CDR1 LNHDA and CDR2 SQIVND (reference sequence). The CDR3 contains 12 residues. V dropped 5 bases and J dropped 0 bases, with 4 bases sitting between them. The chain uses TRBV19 and TRBJ1-1; unclear D gene. Material for sequencing was blood. This TCR derives from a man aged 25 to 45 with Graves' ophthalmopathy. The CDR3 sequence: CASSGVNTEAFF. CDR3 DNA sequence: TGTGCCAGTAGTGGGGTGAACACTGAAGCTTTCTTT. The whole variable domain, remainder taken from reference TRBV19 and TRBJ1-1, is DGGITQSPKYLFRKEGQNVTLSCEQNLNHDAMYWYRQDPGQGLRLIYYSQIVNDFQKGDIAEGYSVSREKKESFPLTVTSAQKNPTAFYLCASSGVNTEAFFGQGTRLTVV.